A single sample is the source of the 11 T cell receptor beta chains below, sequenced in a study of T cell changes during pregnancy in multiple sclerosis. The method was immunoSEQ multiplex PCR; TCRdb's version includes in-frame clones alone and lacks a portion of them. The data hold roughly 49,000 clones, with roughly 88% observed a single time. Sequencing was performed on peripheral blood, taken in the first trimester of pregnancy. Receptor source: a female donor in good health, enrolled as a control in a pregnancy study.

In this sample, this clone turned up once. The J gene is TRBJ2-7, the V gene TRBV27; a possible D gene is TRBD1 (6 bases). The V end was cut by 5 bases, the J end by 0 bases, with 14 bases between. This CDR3 region has 15 residues. Germline-derived CDR1 and CDR2 are MNHEY and SMNVEV (reference sequence). The CDR3: CASSIHRESSYEQYF. CDR3 nucleotides: TGTGCCAGCAGTATCCACAGGGAAAGCTCCTACGAGCAGTACTTC.

This sequence joins TRBV27 and TRBJ1-1; the D gene is possibly TRBD1 (6 bases). The V gene's germline CDR1 is MNHEY and CDR2 SMNVEV (reference sequence). The CDR3 runs 14 residues. Trimming left V 0 bases short and J 5 bases short, with 10 bases between. CDR3 protein: CASSLSGGRTEAFF. Here the CDR3 DNA reads TGTGCCAGCAGTTTATCGGGGGGGCGGACTGAAGCTTTCTTT.

This sequence joins TRBV6-1 and TRBJ2-5; TRBD2 matches at 10 bases. Germline loops: CDR1 MNHNS, CDR2 SASEGT. V lost 2 bases to trimming and J lost 5 bases; unmatched junction nucleotides: 2. The CDR3 totals 14 residues. CDR3 in DNA: TGTGCCAGCAGTGAAAAACTAGCGGGGGAGACCCAGTACTTC. This codes for CASSEKLAGETQYF.

The V call is TRBV6-1, the J call TRBJ2-7, with D possibly matching TRBD1 (5 bases). Trimming took 4 bases from V and 0 from J, leaving 13 bases between them. CDR3 length: 15 amino acids. CDR1 is MNHNS and CDR2 is SASEGT in the germline V gene. As DNA, the CDR3 is TGTGCCAGCAGTGGACAGAATACGGACTCCTACGAGCAGTACTTC. Protein: CASSGQNTDSYEQYF.

The rearrangement uses TRBV7-2 and TRBJ2-1; a weak D match, TRBD2 (5 bases). Germline CDR1 SGHTA, CDR2 FQGNSA. The CDR3 extends over 13 amino acids. V lost 4 bases, J lost 4 bases, and 8 bases lay in between. Here the CDR3 DNA reads TGTGCCAGCAGCTCAACTAGTTACAATGAGCAGTTCTTC. It is translated as CASSSTSYNEQFF.

The chain uses TRBV7-3 and TRBJ2-2, with D possibly being TRBD1 (6 bases). This CDR3 is built from 17 residues. V lost 1 base, J lost 6 bases, and 18 bases lay in between. In germline, CDR1 is SGHTA, CDR2 FQGTGA. The DNA for the CDR3 is TGTGCCAGCAGCTTAAACCCTGGGGCAGGGGATGCCGGGGAGCTGTTTTTT. Amino acids: CASSLNPGAGDAGELFF.

The chain employs TRBV5-1 and TRBJ2-1; unclear D gene. V lost 0 bases and J 0 bases, leaving 4 bases between the germline ends. This CDR3 has 14 amino acids. CDR1 and CDR2 from the germline V gene are SGHRS and YFSETQ. This CDR3 reads CASSLGSSYNEQFF. Here the CDR3 DNA reads TGCGCCAGCAGCTTGGGCAGCTCCTACAATGAGCAGTTCTTC.

The V gene is TRBV25-1, the J gene TRBJ1-6; weak D call: TRBD1 (5 bases). CDR1 MGHDK and CDR2 SYGVNS come from the germline V gene. The CDR3 is 15 amino acids. Trimming left V 2 bases short and J 13 bases short, with 18 bases between. This CDR3 is CASSEEGGTARPLHF. CDR3 nucleotides: TGTGCCAGCAGTGAAGAGGGCGGGACGGCGCGGCCCCTCCACTTT.

J is TRBJ2-2 and V is TRBV7-6, with 8 bases lining up with TRBD1. Per germline, CDR1 SGHVS and CDR2 FNYEAQ. V gave up 5 bases and J gave up 4 bases; unmatched junction bases: 3. The CDR3 consists of 14 residues. This chain's CDR3 is CASSEQGGTGELFF. In DNA, the CDR3 is TGTGCCAGCAGCGAACAGGGGGGCACCGGGGAGCTGTTTTTT.

The J gene is TRBJ2-7, the V gene TRBV11-3, with D perhaps TRBD2 (6 bases). V lost 1 base and J lost 7, with 17 bases in between. The CDR3 length is 15 residues. CDR1 and CDR2 (germline): SGHNT, YENEEA. The CDR3 DNA reads TGTGCCAGCAGCTTAGTGGGGACTCAATTTGAGGAGCAGTACTTC. Amino acids: CASSLVGTQFEEQYF.

The chain uses TRBV7-9 and TRBJ1-1; D call uncertain. From germline, CDR1 is SEHNR and CDR2 FQNEAQ (reference sequence). Trimming removed 3 bases from V and 5 bases from J, with 13 bases in between. There are 14 residues in the CDR3. This chain's CDR3 is CASSFGRPGTEAFF. The CDR3 DNA sequence: TGTGCCAGCAGCTTTGGACGCCCGGGGACTGAAGCTTTCTTT.